This TCR beta chain was identified in a study of blood T cell repertoires in COVID-19. Study details: Acute and convalescent COVID-19 samples came from the United States, Italy and Spain. Sample material is recorded as cDNA or gDNA derived from T cells, B-cell-depleted T cells, or PBMCs.

This clone has a handful of counts. Methods used by the authors: The assay estimated nucleated cells by amplifying reference gene primers. Method: immunoSEQ multiplex PCR; TCRdb's copy keeps in-frame clones and lacks some. V, J and clone size derive from that table, while D and trimming were established from the DNA sequence. The data show under 140,000 clones, just over 75% seen once. Between the trimmed V and J ends, which lost 3 bases and 0 bases, there was a span of 16 bases. This CDR3 has 17 amino acids. Germline V gene data show CDR1 as KGHSH and CDR2 as LQKENI. The receptor comes from an elderly woman with acute or convalescent COVID-19. V usage is TRBV18 and J usage is TRBJ2-3; D not resolved. The specimen sequenced was peripheral blood. DNA of the CDR3: TGTGCCAGCTCACCCCCTAAGCGTGGCGCTAGCACAGATACGCAGTATTTT. Translation gives CASSPPKRGASTDTQYF. Together with reference TRBV18 and TRBJ2-3, the CDR3 gives the full variable domain: NAGVMQNPRHLVRRRGQEARLRCSPMKGHSHVYWYRQLPEEGLKFMVYLQKENIIDESGMPKERFSAEFPKEGPSILRIQQVVRGDSAAYFCASSPPKRGASTDTQYFGPGTRLTVL.